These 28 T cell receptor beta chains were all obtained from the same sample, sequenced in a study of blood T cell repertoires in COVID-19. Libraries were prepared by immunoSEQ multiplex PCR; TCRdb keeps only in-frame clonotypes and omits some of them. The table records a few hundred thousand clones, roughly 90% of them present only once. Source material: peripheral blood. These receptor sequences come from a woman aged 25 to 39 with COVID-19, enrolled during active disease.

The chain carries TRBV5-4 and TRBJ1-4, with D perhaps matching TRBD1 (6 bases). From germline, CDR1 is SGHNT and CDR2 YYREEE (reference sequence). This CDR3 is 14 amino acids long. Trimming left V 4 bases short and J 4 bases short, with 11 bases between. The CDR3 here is CASSGRGNNEKLFF. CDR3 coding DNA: TGTGCCAGCAGCGGCAGGGGCAATAATGAAAAACTGTTTTTT.

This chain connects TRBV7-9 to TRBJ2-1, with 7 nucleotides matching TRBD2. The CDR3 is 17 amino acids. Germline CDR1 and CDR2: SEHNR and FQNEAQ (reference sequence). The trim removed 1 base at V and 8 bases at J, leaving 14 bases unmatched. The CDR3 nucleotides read TGTGCCAGCAGCTTAGGGATCCTAGCGGAACGACGGGATGAGCAGTTCTTC. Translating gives CASSLGILAERRDEQFF.

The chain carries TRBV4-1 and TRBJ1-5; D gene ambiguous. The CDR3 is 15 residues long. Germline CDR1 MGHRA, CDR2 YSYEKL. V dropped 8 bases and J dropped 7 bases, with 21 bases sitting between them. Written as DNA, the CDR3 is TGCGCCAGCTCTCATTCTTTCAGAGGGAACCAGCCCCAGCATTTT. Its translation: CASSHSFRGNQPQHF.

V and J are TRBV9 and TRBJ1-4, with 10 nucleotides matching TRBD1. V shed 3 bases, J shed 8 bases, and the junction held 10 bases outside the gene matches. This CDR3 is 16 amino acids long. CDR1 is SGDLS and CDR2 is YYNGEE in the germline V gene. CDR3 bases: TGTGCCAGCAGCGAGGGGGGACAGGGGTCAGAAGAAAAACTGTTTTTT. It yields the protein CASSEGGQGSEEKLFF.

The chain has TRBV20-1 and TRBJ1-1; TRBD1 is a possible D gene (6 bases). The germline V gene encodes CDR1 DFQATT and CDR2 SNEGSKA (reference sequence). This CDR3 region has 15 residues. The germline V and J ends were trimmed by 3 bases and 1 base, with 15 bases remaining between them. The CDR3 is CSASRSQTGNTEAFF. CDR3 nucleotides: TGCAGTGCTAGTAGGTCCCAGACAGGGAACACTGAAGCTTTCTTT.

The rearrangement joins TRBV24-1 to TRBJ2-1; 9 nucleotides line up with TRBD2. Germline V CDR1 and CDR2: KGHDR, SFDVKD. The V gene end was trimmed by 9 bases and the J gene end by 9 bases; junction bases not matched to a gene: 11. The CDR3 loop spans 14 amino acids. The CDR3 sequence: CATRGSGRFSEQFF. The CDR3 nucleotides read TGTGCCACCCGGGGGAGCGGGAGGTTCAGTGAGCAGTTCTTC.

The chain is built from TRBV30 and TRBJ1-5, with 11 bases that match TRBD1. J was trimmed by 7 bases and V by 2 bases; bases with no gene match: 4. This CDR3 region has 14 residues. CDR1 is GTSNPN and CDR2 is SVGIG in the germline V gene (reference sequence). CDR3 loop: CAWSRTGGGQPQHF. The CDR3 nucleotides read TGTGCCTGGAGTCGGACAGGGGGCGGGCAGCCCCAGCATTTT.

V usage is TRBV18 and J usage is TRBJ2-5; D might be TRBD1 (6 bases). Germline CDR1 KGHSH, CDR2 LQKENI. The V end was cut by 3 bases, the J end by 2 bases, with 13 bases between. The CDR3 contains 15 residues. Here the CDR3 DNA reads TGTGCCAGCTCACCGCGGACAGACATTCAAGAGACCCAGTACTTC. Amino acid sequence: CASSPRTDIQETQYF.

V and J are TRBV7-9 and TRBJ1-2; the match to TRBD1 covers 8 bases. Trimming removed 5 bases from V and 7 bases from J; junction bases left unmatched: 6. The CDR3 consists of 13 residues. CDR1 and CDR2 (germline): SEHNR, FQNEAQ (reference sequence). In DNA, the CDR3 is TGTGCCAGCAGCGGAGCGGGACAGGTTGGCTACACCTTC. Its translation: CASSGAGQVGYTF. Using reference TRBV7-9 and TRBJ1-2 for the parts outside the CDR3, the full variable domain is DTGVSQNPRHKITKRGQNVTFRCDPISEHNRLYWYRQTLGQGPEFLTYFQNEAQLEKSRLLSDRFSAERPKGSFSTLEIQRTEQGDSAMYLCASSGAGQVGYTFGSGTRLTVV.

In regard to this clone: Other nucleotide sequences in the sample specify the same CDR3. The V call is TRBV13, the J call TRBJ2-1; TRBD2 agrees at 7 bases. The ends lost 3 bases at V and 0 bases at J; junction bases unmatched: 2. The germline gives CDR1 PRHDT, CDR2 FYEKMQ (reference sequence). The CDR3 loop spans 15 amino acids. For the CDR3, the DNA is TGTGCCAGCAGCTTCGGGGGGAGCTCCTACAATGAGCAGTTCTTC. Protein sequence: CASSFGGSSYNEQFF.

The CDR3, as DNA: TGTGCCTGGAGTAGACAGGGGACTGAAGCTTTCTTT. Amino acid sequence: CAWSRQGTEAFF. The V call is TRBV30, the J call TRBJ1-1; 8 nucleotides agree with TRBD1. This CDR3 region has 12 residues. V shed 2 bases, J shed 5 bases, and the junction held 1 base outside the gene matches. From germline, CDR1 is GTSNPN and CDR2 SVGIG (reference sequence).

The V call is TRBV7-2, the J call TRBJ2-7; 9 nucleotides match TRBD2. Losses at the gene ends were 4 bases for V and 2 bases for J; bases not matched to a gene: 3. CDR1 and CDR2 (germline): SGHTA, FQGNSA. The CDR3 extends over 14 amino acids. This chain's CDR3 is CASSSGLAPYEQYF. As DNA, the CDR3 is TGTGCCAGCAGCTCGGGACTAGCTCCCTACGAGCAGTACTTC.

The CDR3 region is CASSVGTYEQYF. Written as DNA, the CDR3 is TGTGCCAGCAGTGTCGGGACTTACGAGCAGTACTTC. V gene TRBV2 combines with J gene TRBJ2-7, with D tentatively TRBD2 (6 bases). The germline V gene has CDR1 SNHLY and CDR2 FYNNEI. The germline V and J ends were trimmed by 4 bases and 4 bases, with 8 bases remaining between them. The length of the CDR3 is 12 residues.

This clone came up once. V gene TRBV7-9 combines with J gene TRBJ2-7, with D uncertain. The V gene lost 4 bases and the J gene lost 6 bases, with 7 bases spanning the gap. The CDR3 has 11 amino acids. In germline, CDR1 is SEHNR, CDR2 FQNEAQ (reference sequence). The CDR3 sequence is CASSSLGEQYF. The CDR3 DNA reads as TGTGCCAGCAGCTCCCTCGGCGAGCAGTACTTC.

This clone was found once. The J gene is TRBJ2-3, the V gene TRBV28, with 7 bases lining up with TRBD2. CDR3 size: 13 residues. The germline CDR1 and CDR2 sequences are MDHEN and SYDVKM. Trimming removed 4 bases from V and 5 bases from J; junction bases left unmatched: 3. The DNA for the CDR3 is TGTGCCAGCAGTTCCAGCGGGATAGATACGCAGTATTTT. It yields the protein CASSSSGIDTQYF.

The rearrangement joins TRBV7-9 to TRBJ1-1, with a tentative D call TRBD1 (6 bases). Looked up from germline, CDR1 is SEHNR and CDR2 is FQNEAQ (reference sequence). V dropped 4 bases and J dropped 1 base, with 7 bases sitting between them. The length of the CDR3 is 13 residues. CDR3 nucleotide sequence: TGTGCCAGCAGCTCCAGGGGGAACACTGAAGCTTTCTTT. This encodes CASSSRGNTEAFF.

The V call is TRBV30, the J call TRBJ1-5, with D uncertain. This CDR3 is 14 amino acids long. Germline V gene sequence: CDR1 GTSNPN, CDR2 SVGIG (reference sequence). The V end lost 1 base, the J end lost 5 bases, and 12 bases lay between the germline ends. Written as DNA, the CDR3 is TGTGCCTGGAGTGGAGGAAACCTTGATCAGCCCCAGCATTTT. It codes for CAWSGGNLDQPQHF. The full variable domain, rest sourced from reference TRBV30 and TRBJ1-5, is SQTIHQWPATLVQPVGSPLSLECTVEGTSNPNLYWYRQAAGRGLQLLFYSVGIGQISSEVPQNLSASRPQDRQFILSSKKLLLSDSGFYLCAWSGGNLDQPQHFGDGTRLSIL.

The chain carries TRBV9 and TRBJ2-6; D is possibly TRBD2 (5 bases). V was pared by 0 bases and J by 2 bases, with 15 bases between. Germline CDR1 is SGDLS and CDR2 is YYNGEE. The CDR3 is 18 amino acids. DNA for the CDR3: TGTGCCAGCAGCGTAGGAAGGTCGAGGGTACCTGGGGCCAACGTCCTGACTTTC. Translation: CASSVGRSRVPGANVLTF.

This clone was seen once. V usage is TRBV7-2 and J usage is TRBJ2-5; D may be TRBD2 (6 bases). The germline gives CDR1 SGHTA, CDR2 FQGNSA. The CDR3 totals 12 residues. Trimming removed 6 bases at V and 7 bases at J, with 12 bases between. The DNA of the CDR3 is TGTGCCAGCAGGAGACTAGATGCGACCCAGTACTTC. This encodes CASRRLDATQYF. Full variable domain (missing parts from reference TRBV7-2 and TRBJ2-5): GAGVSQSPSNKVTEKGKDVELRCDPISGHTALYWYRQSLGQGLEFLIYFQGNSAPDKSGLPSDRFSAERTGGSVSTLTIQRTQQEDSAVYLCASRRLDATQYFGPGTRLLVL.

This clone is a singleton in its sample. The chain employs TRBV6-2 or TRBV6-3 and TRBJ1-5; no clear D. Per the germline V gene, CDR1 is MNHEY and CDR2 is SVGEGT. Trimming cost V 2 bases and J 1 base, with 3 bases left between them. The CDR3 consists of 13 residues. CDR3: CASSYRSNQPQHF. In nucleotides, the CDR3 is TGTGCCAGCAGTTACCGGAGCAATCAGCCCCAGCATTTT.

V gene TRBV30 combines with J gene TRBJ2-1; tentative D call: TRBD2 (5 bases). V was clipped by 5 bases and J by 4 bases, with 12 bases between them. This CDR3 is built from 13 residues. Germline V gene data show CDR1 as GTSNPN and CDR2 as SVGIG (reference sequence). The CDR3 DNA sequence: TGTGCCTGGGAGGAGCGGAATTACAATGAGCAGTTCTTC. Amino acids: CAWEERNYNEQFF.

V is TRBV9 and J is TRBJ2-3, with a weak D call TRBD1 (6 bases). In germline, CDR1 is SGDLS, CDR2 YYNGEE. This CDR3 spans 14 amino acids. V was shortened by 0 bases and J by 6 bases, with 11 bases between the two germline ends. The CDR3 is CASSVVGAKDTQYF. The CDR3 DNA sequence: TGTGCCAGCAGCGTAGTGGGGGCCAAGGATACGCAGTATTTT.

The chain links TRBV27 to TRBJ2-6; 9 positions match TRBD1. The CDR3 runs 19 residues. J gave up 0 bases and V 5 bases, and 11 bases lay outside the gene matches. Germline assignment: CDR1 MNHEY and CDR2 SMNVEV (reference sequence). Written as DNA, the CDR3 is TGTGCCAGCAGTAGAAAGGGACAGGGTGCCTCCTCTGGGGCCAACGTCCTGACTTTC. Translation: CASSRKGQGASSGANVLTF. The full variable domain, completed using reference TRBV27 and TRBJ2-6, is EAQVTQNPRYLITVTGKKLTVTCSQNMNHEYMSWYRQDPGLGLRQIYYSMNVEVTDKGDVPEGYKVSRKEKRNFPLILESPSPNQTSLYFCASSRKGQGASSGANVLTFGAGSRLTVL.

Here the CDR3 reads CASSQEYDQPQHF. CDR3 DNA sequence: TGCGCCAGCAGCCAAGAGTATGATCAGCCCCAGCATTTT. The rearrangement joins TRBV4-1 to TRBJ1-5, with D unclear. The germline V gene encodes CDR1 MGHRA and CDR2 YSYEKL. Deletions cut 0 bases from V and 5 bases from J, with 5 bases between. The CDR3 loop spans 13 amino acids.

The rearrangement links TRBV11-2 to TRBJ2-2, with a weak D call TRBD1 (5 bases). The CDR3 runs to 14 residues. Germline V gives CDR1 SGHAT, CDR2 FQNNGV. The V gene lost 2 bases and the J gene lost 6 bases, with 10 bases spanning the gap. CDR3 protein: CASSLWQGAGELFF. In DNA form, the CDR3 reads TGTGCCAGCAGCTTATGGCAAGGGGCCGGGGAGCTGTTTTTT.

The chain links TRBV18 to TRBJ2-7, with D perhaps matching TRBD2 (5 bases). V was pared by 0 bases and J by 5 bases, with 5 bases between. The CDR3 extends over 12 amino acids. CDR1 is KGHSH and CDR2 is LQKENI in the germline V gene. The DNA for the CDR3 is TGTGCCAGCTCACCACCCGGGAACGAGCAGTACTTC. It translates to CASSPPGNEQYF. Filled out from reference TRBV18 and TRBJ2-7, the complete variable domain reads NAGVMQNPRHLVRRRGQEARLRCSPMKGHSHVYWYRQLPEEGLKFMVYLQKENIIDESGMPKERFSAEFPKEGPSILRIQQVVRGDSAAYFCASSPPGNEQYFGPGTRLTVT.

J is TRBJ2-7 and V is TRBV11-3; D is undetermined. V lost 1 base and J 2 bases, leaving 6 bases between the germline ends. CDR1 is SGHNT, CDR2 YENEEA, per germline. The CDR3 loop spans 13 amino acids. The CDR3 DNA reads TGTGCCAGCAGCTTAGCCGACACCTACGAGCAGTACTTC. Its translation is CASSLADTYEQYF.

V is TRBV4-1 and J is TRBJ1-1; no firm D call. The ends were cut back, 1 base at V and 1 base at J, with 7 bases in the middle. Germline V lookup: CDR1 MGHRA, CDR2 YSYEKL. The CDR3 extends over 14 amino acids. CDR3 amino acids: CASSQGGSNTEAFF. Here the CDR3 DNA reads TGCGCCAGCAGCCAAGGAGGGTCGAACACTGAAGCTTTCTTT.